This T cell receptor (beta chain) was identified in a study of cytomegalovirus exposure and HLA in healthy donors (dated by TCRdb to about 2017). About the investigation overall: A later analysis indicated that the roughly 120 validation repertoires were generated on the platform also employed for the 720 or so repertoires of the first cohort. The study was designed to test whether signatures of past pathogen exposure could be identified by cataloging public T cell receptors. To predict cytomegalovirus infection status, the study combined high-throughput TCR immunosequencing, statistical association of individual TCRs with disease status, and machine learning. Besides the first cohort of 550 to 750 subjects, a separate validation cohort made up of over 95 different subjects was used.

On the study overall, not on this receptor specifically: A later analysis had no HLA typing for the validation cohort, so co-occurrence there was scored across all 110 or so repertoires. Across donors, most TCR sequences were observed very rarely, whereas some public TCRs were present in many individuals. In both the original and validation cohorts, the classifier was reported to diagnose cytomegalovirus status with high specificity and sensitivity. According to the authors, the approach could potentially be generalized to other disease states and immunological phenotypes. Subsequent analysis determined that TCRs grouped into clusters in the first cohort also showed a tendency toward co-occurrence across the 120 or so validation repertoires, and roughly 94% of cluster scores exceeded 0. A few of the identified cytomegalovirus-associated TCR beta chains were confirmed in vitro to be specific for cytomegalovirus antigens. The study gave a list of 150 to 200 TCR beta chains associated with cytomegalovirus.

The donors belonged to the validation cohort of roughly 120 subjects, which was separate from the roughly 670-subject first cohort. V and J are truncated by 6 bases and 0 bases respectively, leaving an intervening sequence of 22 bases. CDR1 and CDR2, looked up from the germline V gene, are SGDLS and YYNGEE. The CDR3 runs 18 amino acids, cysteine and phenylalanine included. Only the CDR3 part of the read is kept: 54 bases, read in frame from the first base. Notes on this clone: Its antigen has not been determined. Nothing much larger sits one base from this clone, and base qualities are not available.

Libraries were made using the immunoSEQ multiplex PCR assay. The paper's processing steps were these. A statistical classification framework was built to diagnose cytomegalovirus status from the catalog of TCR beta chain sequences. TCRdb took over this immuneACCESS table, retaining in-frame rearrangements with V and J assigned. Such tables are incomplete; in checked studies, under half of the missing clones stem from an unresolved V gene, and the remainder is unexplained. The V and J calls and clone size are taken from that table; D and trimming were inferred from the DNA. The sample profile shows 150,000 to 200,000 clones; around 82% of them were found once. Roughly a tenth of the sample goes to the ten largest clones.

Sample: PBMCs. This chain joins TRBV9 to TRBJ2-4; tentative D gene TRBD2, with 6 bases matching. The clonotype originates from a man aged 30 to 39 in good health and CMV-seropositive. In nucleotides, the sequence is TGTGCCAGCACGCGGGTCGGCCTGCGGGGTCTAGCCAAAAACATTCAGTACTTC. Its protein reads: CASTRVGLRGLAKNIQYF.